Listed below are T cell receptor beta chains from one sample, sequenced in a study of cytomegalovirus exposure and HLA in healthy donors. Sequencing was performed with immunoSEQ multiplex PCR; in TCRdb, only in-frame clones are kept and a portion is missing. The data show approximately 92,000 clones, roughly 70% seen once. The material sequenced was PBMCs. These receptors all stem from a man aged 45-60 years in good health and CMV-seronegative. CDR3s include the opening cysteine and the closing phenylalanine or tryptophan. A D gene is named only where the DNA matches it firmly. Size tells how often a clone was seen (once, few, many) or the class of an expanded clone, and some rows leave it out.

CDR3 DNA: TGTGCCAGCAGAGAGACTCGGGAGACCCAGTACTTC; CDR3 protein: CASRETRETQYF; J gene: TRBJ2-5; clone size: .; V gene: TRBV2; D gene: .
CDR3 DNA: TGCGCCGGCAGCTTACAGGGGGGTGAAGGCTACACCTTC; CDR3 protein: CAGSLQGGEGYTF; J gene: TRBJ1-2; clone size: .; V gene: TRBV5-1; D gene: TRBD1
CDR3 DNA: TGTGCCAGCAGCCAGGTACTAGCGGGGGACTACAATGAGCAGTTCTTC; CDR3 protein: CASSQVLAGDYNEQFF; J gene: TRBJ2-1; clone size: .; V gene: TRBV4-2; D gene: TRBD2
CDR3 DNA: TGTGCCATCAGTGAGGGGAGGGGCAATGAGCAGTTCTTC; CDR3 protein: CAISEGRGNEQFF; J gene: TRBJ2-1; clone size: .; V gene: TRBV10-3; D gene: TRBD2
CDR3 DNA: TGCAGCGTGTCAGGGACTAGCGGGGGAGATACGCAGTATTTT; CDR3 protein: CSVSGTSGGDTQYF; J gene: TRBJ2-3; clone size: .; V gene: TRBV29-1; D gene: TRBD2
CDR3 DNA: TGTGCCAGCAGTCCCTGGGACAGGGGCAATCAGCCCCAGCATTTT; CDR3 protein: CASSPWDRGNQPQHF; J gene: TRBJ1-5; clone size: .; V gene: TRBV28; D gene: TRBD1
CDR3 DNA: TGTGCCAGCTCACCACTGCCGGGGGGCACAGATACGCAGTATTTT; CDR3 protein: CASSPLPGGTDTQYF; J gene: TRBJ2-3; clone size: few; V gene: TRBV18; D gene: .
CDR3 DNA: TGTGCCTGGACCATGGGGCCACTTAGGGGCTACACCTTC; CDR3 protein: CAWTMGPLRGYTF; J gene: TRBJ1-2; clone size: .; V gene: TRBV30; D gene: .
CDR3 DNA: TGTGCCAGCAGCTTACTCAGGGGAAAGGCAGAAGCGAGTGCTCTAGGCTCAGTCTCAGATACGCAGTATTTT; CDR3 protein: CASSLLRGKAEASALGSVSDTQYF; J gene: TRBJ2-3; clone size: .; V gene: TRBV13; D gene: .
CDR3 DNA: TGTGCCAGTAAGAGACTGACAGGGGTTGTACTAGGGAACTATGGCTACACCTTC; CDR3 protein: CASKRLTGVVLGNYGYTF; J gene: TRBJ1-2; clone size: .; V gene: TRBV19; D gene: TRBD1
CDR3 DNA: TGTGCCAGCAGTGAACCTAGCGGGAGCTCCTACAATGAGCAGTTCTTC; CDR3 protein: CASSEPSGSSYNEQFF; J gene: TRBJ2-1; clone size: .; V gene: TRBV6-1; D gene: TRBD2
CDR3 DNA: TGCGCCAGCAGCCAAGGGGACAGCTCCTACAATGAGCAGTTCTTC; CDR3 protein: CASSQGDSSYNEQFF; J gene: TRBJ2-1; clone size: .; V gene: TRBV4-3; D gene: TRBD1
CDR3 DNA: TGTGCCAGCAGCTCCGGGACAGGGGACTACGAGCAGTACTTC; CDR3 protein: CASSSGTGDYEQYF; J gene: TRBJ2-7; clone size: once; V gene: TRBV7-2; D gene: TRBD1
CDR3 DNA: TGTGCCAGCAGTTTGGACAGGGCTTTTTGGGAAAAACTGTTTTTT; CDR3 protein: CASSLDRAFWEKLFF; J gene: TRBJ1-4; clone size: .; V gene: TRBV28; D gene: TRBD1
CDR3 DNA: TGTGCCAGCAGCTTTGGGACAGCTATTTACAATGAGCAGTTCTTC; CDR3 protein: CASSFGTAIYNEQFF; J gene: TRBJ2-1; clone size: few; V gene: TRBV11-2; D gene: TRBD1
CDR3 DNA: TGTGCCAGTAAGACTAGCGGGACGTCCTACAATGAGCAGTTCTTC; CDR3 protein: CASKTSGTSYNEQFF; J gene: TRBJ2-1; clone size: once; V gene: TRBV2; D gene: TRBD2
CDR3 DNA: TGCGCCAGCAGCTGGACAGGGGGCTGGTCCGACATTCAGTACTTC; CDR3 protein: CASSWTGGWSDIQYF; J gene: TRBJ2-4; clone size: .; V gene: TRBV5-1; D gene: TRBD1
CDR3 DNA: TGTGCCTGGAGTGTCGGTAATCGGGATACGCAGTATTTT; CDR3 protein: CAWSVGNRDTQYF; J gene: TRBJ2-3; clone size: .; V gene: TRBV30; D gene: .
CDR3 DNA: TGTGCTAGTGGCAACAGGGACATGAACACTGAAGCTTTCTTT; CDR3 protein: CASGNRDMNTEAFF; J gene: TRBJ1-1; clone size: once; V gene: TRBV12-5; D gene: .
CDR3 DNA: TGTGCCAGCAGCTTAGGGACTAGCGGGGAGACCCAGTACTTC; CDR3 protein: CASSLGTSGETQYF; J gene: TRBJ2-5; clone size: few; V gene: TRBV7-6; D gene: TRBD2
CDR3 DNA: TGTGCCAGCAGTTTACCGCCCAGCTACGAGCAGTACTTC; CDR3 protein: CASSLPPSYEQYF; J gene: TRBJ2-7; clone size: .; V gene: TRBV28; D gene: .
CDR3 DNA: TGCAGCGTTGAAGAAGCGAGCTCCTACGAGCAGTACTTC; CDR3 protein: CSVEEASSYEQYF; J gene: TRBJ2-7; clone size: .; V gene: TRBV29-1; D gene: .
CDR3 DNA: TGTGCCAGCAGCCCGAGGTACAAGAACACTGAAGCTTTCTTT; CDR3 protein: CASSPRYKNTEAFF; J gene: TRBJ1-1; clone size: few; V gene: TRBV7-6; D gene: .
CDR3 DNA: TGTGCCAGCAGCTTAAAGGCTAGTACAGATACGCAGTATTTT; CDR3 protein: CASSLKASTDTQYF; J gene: TRBJ2-3; clone size: .; V gene: TRBV7-3; D gene: .
CDR3 DNA: TGTGCCTGGATGGGGCGGAATGAAAAACTGTTTTTT; CDR3 protein: CAWMGRNEKLFF; J gene: TRBJ1-4; clone size: .; V gene: TRBV30; D gene: .
CDR3 DNA: TGTGCCAGTAACAGGGATGCGAACACTGAAGCTTTCTTT; CDR3 protein: CASNRDANTEAFF; J gene: TRBJ1-1; clone size: .; V gene: TRBV27; D gene: .
CDR3 DNA: TGTGCCAGCAGCCCTCGGCGGGGCGATACGCAGTATTTT; CDR3 protein: CASSPRRGDTQYF; J gene: TRBJ2-3; clone size: .; V gene: TRBV7-2; D gene: .
CDR3 DNA: TGTGCCACCAGCAGCCCGGGACAGGGGTTGAATGAGCAGTTCTTC; CDR3 protein: CATSSPGQGLNEQFF; J gene: TRBJ2-1; clone size: few; V gene: TRBV15; D gene: TRBD1
CDR3 DNA: TGTGCCAGCATTACAGACAGTTCCATCACTGAAGCTTTCTTT; CDR3 protein: CASITDSSITEAFF; J gene: TRBJ1-1; clone size: .; V gene: TRBV2; D gene: .
CDR3 DNA: TGTGCCAGCAGCCGACAGGGGGCTAAGGGCACAGATACGCAGTATTTT; CDR3 protein: CASSRQGAKGTDTQYF; J gene: TRBJ2-3; clone size: .; V gene: TRBV7-3; D gene: TRBD1
CDR3 DNA: TGTGCCAGCAGCTCCTGGACAGCCTACAATGAGCAGTTCTTC; CDR3 protein: CASSSWTAYNEQFF; J gene: TRBJ2-1; clone size: few; V gene: TRBV13; D gene: .
CDR3 DNA: TGTGCCAGCAGTTTCGGGGGTCACGGCTACACCTTC; CDR3 protein: CASSFGGHGYTF; J gene: TRBJ1-2; clone size: once; V gene: TRBV28; D gene: .
CDR3 DNA: TGTGCCAGCAGCGGCCGGGACAGGAGGGGGACGGGTGAGCAGTTCTTC; CDR3 protein: CASSGRDRRGTGEQFF; J gene: TRBJ2-1; clone size: .; V gene: TRBV11-3; D gene: TRBD1
CDR3 DNA: TGTGCCAGCAGTTTCAGCCAGGGGGCGCGTAATGAGCAGTTCTTC; CDR3 protein: CASSFSQGARNEQFF; J gene: TRBJ2-1; clone size: .; V gene: TRBV6-5; D gene: TRBD1
CDR3 DNA: TGTGCCAGCAGCCCCTCGGGGGGAGGAACCGGTGAGCTGTTTTTT; CDR3 protein: CASSPSGGGTGELFF; J gene: TRBJ2-2; clone size: .; V gene: TRBV7-9; D gene: TRBD2
CDR3 DNA: TGTGCCAGCAGCACAGGGTTCCAAGAGACCCAGTACTTC; CDR3 protein: CASSTGFQETQYF; J gene: TRBJ2-5; clone size: .; V gene: TRBV11-2; D gene: .
CDR3 DNA: TGTGCCAGCAGCTGGGACTATTCTAGCACAGATACGCAGTATTTT; CDR3 protein: CASSWDYSSTDTQYF; J gene: TRBJ2-3; clone size: once; V gene: TRBV5-4; D gene: TRBD2
CDR3 DNA: TGTGCCAGCAGTACTAGCGGAACGAACACCGGGGAGCTGTTTTTT; CDR3 protein: CASSTSGTNTGELFF; J gene: TRBJ2-2; clone size: .; V gene: TRBV11-3; D gene: TRBD2
CDR3 DNA: TGTGCCAGCAGTTGGGACATCCACTCTGGAAACACCATATATTTT; CDR3 protein: CASSWDIHSGNTIYF; J gene: TRBJ1-3; clone size: .; V gene: TRBV28; D gene: .
CDR3 DNA: TGCGCCAGCAGCGACGGACTAGCGGGGGTCAATGAGCAGTTCTTC; CDR3 protein: CASSDGLAGVNEQFF; J gene: TRBJ2-1; clone size: .; V gene: TRBV5-1; D gene: TRBD2
CDR3 DNA: TGTGCCAGCAGCTTGACCGTGACTAGCGGGAGAGAGACCCAGTACTTC; CDR3 protein: CASSLTVTSGRETQYF; J gene: TRBJ2-5; clone size: .; V gene: TRBV7-3; D gene: TRBD2
CDR3 DNA: TGTGCCTGGAGTGTATTCGGGACACTCTCTGGAAACACCATATATTTT; CDR3 protein: CAWSVFGTLSGNTIYF; J gene: TRBJ1-3; clone size: .; V gene: TRBV30; D gene: .
CDR3 DNA: TGTGCCAGCAGCTTACCGGACAGACTCACAGATACGCAGTATTTT; CDR3 protein: CASSLPDRLTDTQYF; J gene: TRBJ2-3; clone size: .; V gene: TRBV7-6; D gene: .
CDR3 DNA: TGTGCCAGCAGCGCCAGGACAGGGAGGATCCATGAGCAGTTCTTC; CDR3 protein: CASSARTGRIHEQFF; J gene: TRBJ2-1; clone size: few; V gene: TRBV9; D gene: TRBD1
CDR3 DNA: TGTGCCAGCAGTGAGACAGGGCTCTATGGCTACACCTTC; CDR3 protein: CASSETGLYGYTF; J gene: TRBJ1-2; clone size: .; V gene: TRBV6-6; D gene: TRBD1
CDR3 DNA: TGTGCCAGTAGTATAAAATCGGGAGCGACCACAGATACGCAGTATTTT; CDR3 protein: CASSIKSGATTDTQYF; J gene: TRBJ2-3; clone size: .; V gene: TRBV19; D gene: .
CDR3 DNA: TGTGCCAGCAGTCCCCCGGACAGGGTCTACGAGCAGTACTTC; CDR3 protein: CASSPPDRVYEQYF; J gene: TRBJ2-7; clone size: .; V gene: TRBV28; D gene: TRBD1
CDR3 DNA: TGTGCCAGCTCACCCGGACAGGGGCGGAGTGAAAAACTGTTTTTT; CDR3 protein: CASSPGQGRSEKLFF; J gene: TRBJ1-4; clone size: .; V gene: TRBV18; D gene: TRBD1
CDR3 DNA: TGTGCCAGCAGGAGCGACAGGGGGCTCAGCGAAAAACTGTTTTTT; CDR3 protein: CASRSDRGLSEKLFF; J gene: TRBJ1-4; clone size: once; V gene: TRBV6-5; D gene: TRBD1
CDR3 DNA: TGTGCCAGCAGTGGTCAGGAGACCCAGTACTTC; CDR3 protein: CASSGQETQYF; J gene: TRBJ2-5; clone size: few; V gene: TRBV2; D gene: .
CDR3 DNA: TGCGCCAGCAGCTTGGAGGGGTACGAGCAGTACTTC; CDR3 protein: CASSLEGYEQYF; J gene: TRBJ2-7; clone size: .; V gene: TRBV5-1; D gene: .
CDR3 DNA: TGTGCCAGCAGCTTACTCGGGACAGGGGGTTTGGAGACCCAGTACTTC; CDR3 protein: CASSLLGTGGLETQYF; J gene: TRBJ2-5; clone size: .; V gene: TRBV9; D gene: TRBD1
CDR3 DNA: TGCGCCAGCAGCGCAAAAGGGGGATACACAGATACGCAGTATTTT; CDR3 protein: CASSAKGGYTDTQYF; J gene: TRBJ2-3; clone size: few; V gene: TRBV4-1; D gene: .
CDR3 DNA: TGTGCCAGCAGCTGGAGGGATGTCAACACCATATATTTT; CDR3 protein: CASSWRDVNTIYF; J gene: TRBJ1-3; clone size: .; V gene: TRBV5-4; D gene: .